These 7 T cell receptor beta chains were all obtained from the same sample, sequenced in a study of spatial heterogeneity in lung cancer. Findings of the study overall: Counts of expanded alpha and beta TCRs within tumors tracked the tumor nonsynonymous mutation count.

The time point denotes: sample taken at primary tumor resection. These receptors' targets are unknown. TCRdb called the 5' RACE reads again in MiXCR, with one record for every CDR3 protein. The sample has 6,000 to 8,000 distinct CDR3 sequences, roughly 7.5% seen once. This specimen consisted of lung tumor tissue, obtained at surgery. These receptors came from a female donor with early-stage non-small cell lung cancer.

About this clonotype: Within a library made for alpha chains, this beta chain is off target, and its count is uninformative. V and J are TRBV7-6 and TRBJ2-2; TRBD2 matches 8 bases. The trim removed 1 base at V and 2 bases at J, leaving 9 bases unmatched. The CDR3 length is 18 residues. CDR1 SGHVS and CDR2 FNYEAQ come from the germline V gene. This CDR3 is CASSLVRLAGGNTGELFF. The CDR3 nucleotides read TGTGCCAGCAGCTTAGTGAGGCTAGCGGGTGGTAACACCGGGGAGCTGTTTTTT.

This clonotype counts as medium-sized. Because the library targeted alpha chains, this beta chain is an off-target read whose size means little. V gene TRBV7-9 combines with J gene TRBJ2-7; D is unclear. V was shortened by 1 base and J by 4 bases, with 2 bases between the two germline ends. This CDR3 contains 11 residues. The germline V gene encodes CDR1 SEHNR and CDR2 FQNEAQ (reference sequence). This chain's CDR3 is CASSLEYEQYF. The DNA of the CDR3 is TGTGCCAGCAGCTTAGAGTACGAGCAGTACTTC.

This clonotype was seen repeatedly, ten times or more. Within a library made for alpha chains, this beta chain is off target, and its count is uninformative. The V gene is TRBV3-1, the J gene TRBJ2-5, with a weak D call TRBD1 (6 bases). CDR3 size: 15 residues. From germline, CDR1 is LGHDT and CDR2 YNNKEL (reference sequence). V was pared by 1 base and J by 4 bases, with 13 bases between. DNA of the CDR3: TGTGCCAGCAGCCAAGTCACAGGGTCCCCAGAGACCCAGTACTTC. Amino acids: CASSQVTGSPETQYF.

This clonotype is labeled as medium-sized (0.01 to 0.1%). This beta chain represents an off-target read in a library built for alpha chains; its size is of limited meaning. The chain joins TRBV5-4 to TRBJ2-7; 8 bases agree with TRBD1. From germline, CDR1 is SGHNT and CDR2 YYREEE (reference sequence). The CDR3 has 15 residues. After removal of 1 base from V and 1 base from J, the junction contained 4 bases not matched to a gene. The CDR3 region has the DNA TGTGCCAGCAGCTTGCAGGACAGGGCTTCCTACGAGCAGTACTTC. Translated, it gives CASSLQDRASYEQYF.

This clonotype was seen ten or more times. The library was built for alpha chains, so this beta chain is an off-target read and its size means little. The V call is TRBV20-1, the J call TRBJ2-1; 9 nucleotides line up with TRBD2. Germline V gives CDR1 DFQATT, CDR2 SNEGSKA (reference sequence). The CDR3 runs to 13 residues. Unmatched junction bases numbered 6, after V lost 5 bases and J lost 7 bases. CDR3 nucleotide sequence: TGCAGTGCTCTAGCGGGACTAGAGAATGAGCAGTTCTTC. Its protein is CSALAGLENEQFF.

With respect to this clonotype: This beta chain appears as a stray read in a library generated for alpha chains; its size is not informative. The gene calls are TRBV5-8 and TRBJ1-2; 8 nucleotides agree with TRBD1. V lost 1 base and J lost 6; bases outside the gene matches: 5. The CDR3 has 14 amino acids. Germline CDR1 and CDR2: SGHTS and YDEGEE. DNA for the CDR3: TGTGCCAGCAGCTTGTATCAGGGGGCGGATGGCTACACCTTC. Translated: CASSLYQGADGYTF.

Turning to this clonotype: Since the library was made to target alpha chains, this beta chain is a stray read and its abundance is not meaningful. V usage is TRBV5-6 and J usage is TRBJ2-6; 11 bases line up with TRBD1. The V and J ends lost 4 bases and 5 bases, in that order; junction bases with no gene match: 11. Germline CDR1 and CDR2: SGHDT and YYEEEE. This CDR3 is 18 amino acids long. CDR3 nucleotides: TGTGCCAGCAGCCCTACCGGACAGGGGGCTCTCAGGGCCAACGTCCTGACTTTC. Amino acid sequence: CASSPTGQGALRANVLTF.